This T cell receptor beta chain was retrieved from a study of identical twins. Findings and caveats of the study: Excess twin sharing in beta out-of-frame sequences was weaker. Instead of following the same donors, the conclusions were based on cross-sectional statistical analysis.

TCRdb independently ran MiXCR on the 5' RACE reads; one entry per CDR3 protein. Among 300,000 to 400,000 distinct CDR3 sequences listed, roughly 9% were seen once. This clonotype has more than one count but fewer than ten. Its target is unknown. The CDR3 covers 17 residues. The J segment lost 4 bases and the V segment lost 4 bases, leaving 8 bases of the junction unmatched. The germline V gene has CDR1 SGHDN and CDR2 FVKESK. This sequence originates from a woman aged 50 to 60 in good health. The sample taken for sequencing was naive T cells sorted from blood. The chain couples TRBV14 to TRBJ2-5; 14 positions agree with TRBD2. The CDR3 DNA sequence: TGTGCCAGCAGCCCTACCGGGACTAGCGGGAGAGGAGAGACCCAGTACTTC. Translation: CASSPTGTSGRGETQYF.